These 25 T cell receptor beta chains originate from one sample sequenced in a study of blood T cell repertoires in COVID-19. This table comes from immunoSEQ multiplex PCR, and its TCRdb copy is limited to in-frame clones, with some not included. Here the sample spans about 480,000 clones, roughly 90% being singletons. The sequenced sample consisted of PBMCs or T cells enriched from blood (not recorded which). All receptors derive from a woman aged 40 to 55 who had recovered from COVID-19.

This chain links TRBV5-1 with TRBJ2-5; 8 nucleotides agree with TRBD2. Germline loops: CDR1 SGHRS, CDR2 YFSETQ. J gave up 2 bases and V 2 bases, and 5 bases lay outside the gene matches. The CDR3 is made up of 15 amino acids. CDR3 coding DNA: TGCGCCAGCAGCTTTATAGCTAGCGGGCAAGAGACCCAGTACTTC. Translation: CASSFIASGQETQYF.

This sequence joins TRBV6-5 and TRBJ1-1, with TRBD1 identical over 7 bases. Germline CDR1 MNHEY, CDR2 SVGAGI. Germline trimming cut 7 bases from V and 4 bases from J; bases unmatched to any gene: 3. There are 12 residues in the CDR3. The DNA of the CDR3 is TGTGCCAGCACCACAGGGGTCACTGAAGCTTTCTTT. Its translation: CASTTGVTEAFF.

This clone was observed a few times. This chain's CDR3 is CASSSGGGSYEQYF. CDR3 DNA sequence: TGTGCCAGCAGCTCCGGAGGCGGGAGCTACGAGCAGTACTTC. The V and J genes are TRBV7-9 and TRBJ2-7; 7 nucleotides agree with TRBD2. CDR1 and CDR2 (germline): SEHNR, FQNEAQ (reference sequence). This CDR3 region has 14 residues. V lost 4 bases, J lost 3 bases, and 6 bases stayed unmatched.

This clone is a singleton in its sample. V usage is TRBV11-2 and J usage is TRBJ2-7, with TRBD2 matching 8 bases. From germline, CDR1 is SGHAT and CDR2 FQNNGV. The CDR3 contains 16 residues. Trimming cost V 1 base and J 0 bases; bases outside gene matches: 5. This CDR3 reads CASSLVAGGPSYEQYF. The DNA of the CDR3 is TGTGCCAGCAGCTTAGTGGCGGGAGGCCCCTCCTACGAGCAGTACTTC. The complete variable domain, with remaining parts taken from reference TRBV11-2 and TRBJ2-7, reads EAGVAQSPRYKIIEKRQSVAFWCNPISGHATLYWYQQILGQGPKLLIQFQNNGVVDDSQLPKDRFSAERLKGVDSTLKIQPAKLEDSAVYLCASSLVAGGPSYEQYFGPGTRLTVT.

This rearrangement joins TRBV10-3 to TRBJ2-1; 13 positions match TRBD2. The CDR3 runs to 18 residues. CDR1 and CDR2 (germline): ENHRY, SYGVKD. The J segment lost 4 bases and the V segment lost 2 bases, leaving 8 bases of the junction unmatched. The CDR3 DNA reads as TGTGCCATCAGTGAGCCTGGGACTAGCGGGACGCTTTACAATGAGCAGTTCTTC. It is translated as CAISEPGTSGTLYNEQFF.

DNA for the CDR3: TGCGCCAGCAGGCCGAGGGGACAGGGGGCCGGAGATACGCAGTATTTT. It yields the protein CASRPRGQGAGDTQYF. This rearrangement joins TRBV5-1 to TRBJ2-3; 12 nucleotides match TRBD1. V shed 5 bases and J 5 bases; nucleotides not matched to a gene: 9. Per the germline V gene, CDR1 is SGHRS and CDR2 is YFSETQ. This CDR3 is 16 amino acids long.

This clone was detected once. The chain uses TRBV6-5 and TRBJ2-1, with 7 positions matching TRBD1. This CDR3 is built from 13 residues. Germline V gives CDR1 MNHEY, CDR2 SVGAGI. Trimming removed 6 bases from V and 6 bases from J; junction bases left unmatched: 5. CDR3 sequence: CASRLTGINEQFF. Written as DNA, the CDR3 is TGTGCCAGCAGGCTGACAGGGATCAATGAGCAGTTCTTC.

This chain uses TRBV12-3 or TRBV12-4 with TRBJ1-2; D uncertain. V shed 6 bases and J shed 5 bases, with 13 bases lying between them. This CDR3 region has 13 residues. CDR3: CASSRGRGYGYTF. Written as DNA, the CDR3 is TGTGCCAGCAGCCGAGGACGAGGGTATGGCTACACCTTC.

DNA of the CDR3: TGCGCCAGCAGCCAAGGCGGACAGGGTGTGAACACTGAAGCTTTCTTT. Translating it yields CASSQGGQGVNTEAFF. The chain recombines TRBV4-1 with TRBJ1-1; TRBD1 agrees at 8 bases. The CDR3 extends over 16 amino acids. J gave up 0 bases and V 1 base, and 4 bases lay outside the gene matches. The germline V gene encodes CDR1 MGHRA and CDR2 YSYEKL.

The genes are TRBV3-1 (or the pseudogene TRBV3-2) and TRBJ2-1; TRBD2 matches 11 bases. Germline CDR1 LGHDT, CDR2 YNNKEL (reference sequence). This CDR3 region has 14 residues. J lost 14 bases, V lost 0 bases, and 6 bases had no gene match. The CDR3 DNA reads as TGTGCCAGCAGCCAAGATCTTGGACTAGCGGGCAAGTTCTTC. Amino acid sequence: CASSQDLGLAGKFF.

The chain couples TRBV24-1 to TRBJ1-2; possible D gene TRBD1, 6 bases. Per germline, CDR1 KGHDR and CDR2 SFDVKD. The CDR3 has 15 residues. V was cut by 3 bases and J by 6 bases, with 16 bases left in between. The CDR3 region has the DNA TGTGCCACCAGTGATATGGATACAGGGATCCATGGCTACACCTTC. Translating gives CATSDMDTGIHGYTF.

A single count supports this clone. The chain recombines TRBV7-8 with TRBJ1-1, with unresolved D. The V end was cut by 7 bases, the J end by 5 bases, with 20 bases between. The germline V gene has CDR1 SGHVS and CDR2 FQNEAQ. The CDR3 has 15 residues. The CDR3: CASTKIAGSWTEAFF. CDR3 DNA sequence: TGTGCCAGCACAAAAATCGCGGGGAGCTGGACTGAAGCTTTCTTT.

The chain links TRBV6-2 or TRBV6-3 to TRBJ2-5, with 12 bases aligning to TRBD2. The length of the CDR3 is 15 residues. Trimming removed 4 bases from V and 4 bases from J; junction bases left unmatched: 4. The V gene's germline CDR1 is MNHEY and CDR2 SVGEGT. The CDR3 DNA reads TGTGCCAGCAGTTTCCTACTAGCGGGGGGAGAGACCCAGTACTTC. This encodes CASSFLLAGGETQYF.

This clone was recorded once. This chain links TRBV7-8 with TRBJ1-2; a weak D match, TRBD1 (6 bases). Deletions cut 1 base from V and 7 bases from J, with 10 bases between. Looked up from germline, CDR1 is SGHVS and CDR2 is FQNEAQ. The CDR3 totals 13 residues. DNA for the CDR3: TGTGCCAGCAGCTTAGTACAGGGACGTGGCTACACCTTC. Translating it yields CASSLVQGRGYTF.

In DNA, the CDR3 is TGTGCCAGCAGTTTATCCCGCGGGGACACCATATATTTT. Translated: CASSLSRGDTIYF. The chain is built from TRBV27 and TRBJ1-3; no clear D. Germline V gives CDR1 MNHEY, CDR2 SMNVEV (reference sequence). The CDR3 spans 13 residues. The V end was cut by 0 bases, the J end by 8 bases, with 8 bases between.

J is TRBJ1-2 and V is TRBV27; 7 bases are shared with TRBD1. Germline CDR1 reads MNHEY; CDR2 reads SMNVEV (reference sequence). Trimming took 3 bases from V and 3 from J; bases not matched to a gene: 7. The CDR3 has 15 residues. The CDR3 sequence: CASSFRTGGYYGYTF. CDR3 in DNA: TGTGCCAGCAGTTTCAGGACAGGAGGGTACTATGGCTACACCTTC.

This chain links TRBV6-5 with TRBJ2-1, with 9 positions matching TRBD2. Germline trimming cut 4 bases from V and 3 bases from J; bases unmatched to any gene: 4. CDR1 is MNHEY and CDR2 is SVGAGI in the germline V gene. CDR3 size: 15 residues. In nucleotides, the CDR3 is TGTGCCAGCAGTTTAGCGGGAGCAGGCTACAATGAGCAGTTCTTC. Translating it yields CASSLAGAGYNEQFF.

CDR3 sequence reads: CASSRAGHNYGYTF. Written as DNA, the CDR3 is TGTGCCAGCAGCCGGGCAGGACATAACTATGGCTACACCTTC. J is TRBJ1-2 and V is TRBV13, with D possibly TRBD1 on 5 matching bases. CDR1 and CDR2 from the germline V gene are PRHDT and FYEKMQ (reference sequence). The V end lost 5 bases, the J end lost 1 base, and 11 bases lay between the germline ends. CDR3 size: 14 residues.

The V gene is TRBV5-1, the J gene TRBJ1-4; D might be TRBD1 (5 bases). This CDR3 is 15 amino acids long. Per the germline V gene, CDR1 is SGHRS and CDR2 is YFSETQ. V lost 3 bases and J 0 bases, leaving 9 bases between the germline ends. The CDR3, as DNA: TGCGCCAGCAGCTACAGGTTTTCAACTAATGAAAAACTGTTTTTT. This encodes CASSYRFSTNEKLFF.

A few counts support this clone. The chain employs TRBV12-3 or TRBV12-4 and TRBJ2-1; D ambiguous. The CDR3 contains 12 residues. Trimming left V 4 bases short and J 5 bases short, with 6 bases between. Here the CDR3 DNA reads TGTGCCAGCAGTTGGCTTAACAATGAGCAGTTCTTC. Its protein product is CASSWLNNEQFF.

V is TRBV5-1 and J is TRBJ2-5, with D maybe TRBD1 (5 bases). The V and J ends lost 0 bases and 5 bases respectively, with 20 bases between them. This CDR3 is built from 17 residues. Germline assignment: CDR1 SGHRS and CDR2 YFSETQ. CDR3 amino acids: CASSLVGSGHYVETQYF. The CDR3 region has the DNA TGCGCCAGCAGCTTGGTCGGTTCAGGGCATTATGTGGAGACCCAGTACTTC.

For the CDR3, the DNA is TGTGCCAGCAGTTCGACAGATAACTATGGCTACACCTTC. Translated: CASSSTDNYGYTF. The chain is built from TRBV6-2 or TRBV6-3 and TRBJ1-2; weak D call: TRBD1 (5 bases). The germline V gene encodes CDR1 MNHEY and CDR2 SVGEGT. The CDR3 sequence is 13 residues long. Trimming cost V 4 bases and J 1 base, with 7 bases left between them.

The rearrangement joins TRBV5-6 to TRBJ1-2; D call uncertain. Germline V gene sequence: CDR1 SGHDT, CDR2 YYEEEE. The CDR3 sequence is 17 residues long. Trimming removed 6 bases from V and 2 bases from J, with 23 bases in between. The CDR3 nucleotides read TGTGCCAGCACCGTCTGGAGGTTAGGAGTCAAAAACTATGGCTACACCTTC. Translating it yields CASTVWRLGVKNYGYTF.

This clone was observed once. This chain's CDR3 is CASSRYRDSNQPQHF. The CDR3 DNA reads as TGTGCCAGTAGTCGGTACAGGGATAGCAATCAGCCCCAGCATTTT. This chain joins TRBV19 and TRBJ1-5; TRBD1 might be the D (6 bases). Germline V CDR1 and CDR2: LNHDA, SQIVND (reference sequence). This CDR3 comprises 15 residues. Trimming took 5 bases from V and 0 from J, leaving 11 bases between them. Supplemented by reference TRBV19 and TRBJ1-5, the full variable domain reads DGGITQSPKYLFRKEGQNVTLSCEQNLNHDAMYWYRQDPGQGLRLIYYSQIVNDFQKGDIAEGYSVSREKKESFPLTVTSAQKNPTAFYLCASSRYRDSNQPQHFGDGTRLSIL.

This clone was counted between two and nine times. The chain uses TRBV7-9 and TRBJ1-3; 7 nucleotides align to TRBD1. The V and J ends lost 5 bases and 4 bases, in that order; junction bases with no gene match: 11. The germline gives CDR1 SEHNR, CDR2 FQNEAQ (reference sequence). CDR3 size: 16 residues. The CDR3 nucleotides read TGTGCCAGCAGCCCAAGGTTGGCAGGGGGAGGAAACACCATATATTTT. As protein: CASSPRLAGGGNTIYF.